This T cell receptor beta chain was sequenced during a study of human CD8 memory T cell subsets (dated by TCRdb to the early 2020s). Broadly, across the study: TCRbeta repertoires of stem-like (TSTEM), progenitor exhausted-like (TPEX) and effector memory CD8+ T cell subsets were compared to assess their clonal relationships. TCRbeta repertoires were obtained from about six donors, each contributing TSTEM, TPEX and effector memory subsets.

A Human TCR Profiling Kit was used to prepare UMI-labeled 5' RACE TCRbeta libraries. The same number of PCR cycles was used to prepare all TCRbeta libraries in parallel. Under the source paper's analysis protocol: The number of functional CDR3beta clonotypes in each TCRbeta library ranged from roughly 2,900 to 20,000. MIGEC 1.2.9 was used for UMI extraction and consensus assembly, with at least three reads per UMI being required. MiXCR 3.0.3 was used to extract the in-frame CDR3beta repertoires. Each sample was downsampled to 42,000 randomly selected UMIs before diversity metrics were computed in VDJtools 1.2.1. For the top 3,000 clones of each sample pair, the repertoire overlap metrics D, R and F2 were calculated in VDJtools. After reprocessing by TCRdb, each CDR3 protein sequence is one entry, and no DNA is given. The V and J calls here are based on TCRdb, not the publication. This sample's table carries about 20,000 distinct CDR3 sequences. 5% to 5.5% of the sample goes to the ten largest clones.

Density gradient separation was used to isolate peripheral blood mononuclear cells from healthy donor buffy coats. The study enriched total CD8+ T cells through negative magnetic separation using EasySep or MojoSort CD8+ T cell isolation kits. An RNeasy Mini Kit was used to extract total RNA from duplicate vials of fewer than 180,000 sorted CD8+ T cells per subset. The PBMCs were used fresh or after being cryopreserved in fetal bovine serum with 10% DMSO. CD8+ T cell subsets were sorted to purity by fluorescence-activated cell sorting on a FACSAria III. CDR1 and CDR2 are read off the germline V gene as MGHRA and YSYEKL. CDR3 length: 15 amino acids, cysteine to phenylalanine. No DNA has been recorded. Summary of the overall study and its limitations: Clonotypes were shared with effector memory cells by both stem-like subsets, but only minimal overlap was found between TSTEM and TPEX repertoires, suggesting distinct antigen spectra. TSTEM and TPEX subsets showed similarly high normalized Shannon-Wiener diversity, whereas effector memory subsets were comparatively less diverse. Sequencing was limited to TCRbeta chains, and the repertoire comparisons were based on more than five donors analyzed with paired t-tests and Bonferroni correction. Chao1 estimates suggested greater repertoire diversity in TSTEM than in TPEX subsets, potentially reflecting a broader range of specificities.

Regarding this clonotype: Its cognate antigen has yet to be identified.

Recombination linked TRBV4-1 to TRBJ2-1; TCRdb indicates TRBD2, and absent DNA this call remains unverified. Sequenced sample: CD8+ T cells from PBMCs. The TCR was taken from a human donor in good health. The CDR3 is CASSQVTSGDNEQFF.